This T cell receptor (beta chain) was recovered during a study of graft-versus-host responses after intestinal transplantation. Assay used: immunoSEQ multiplex PCR; TCRdb lists only in-frame clones, some missing. The sample lists approximately 32,000 clones, around 94% occurring once. The CDR3 length is 18 residues. V was clipped by 1 base and J by 8 bases; unmatched bases: 12. Germline V gene lookup returns CDR1 MNHEY and CDR2 SMNVEV (reference sequence). General study results and limits: There were GvH clones found in recipient marrow, and some of them appeared first in ileum or blood.

This clone came up once. The antigen is not known. Material: PBMCs, obtained 16 days after intestinal transplant. This TCR was recovered from a human patient who received an intestinal transplant, so some T cells may come from the graft donor. The V gene is TRBV27, the J gene TRBJ1-4, with 11 bases identical to TRBD1. The DNA of the CDR3 is TGTGCCAGCAGTTTATGGGATGGGGACAGGGGGTTTTGGGAAAAACTGTTTTTT. Encoded protein: CASSLWDGDRGFWEKLFF.